The rows below give T cell receptor beta chains drawn from one sample of a study of CD8+CD57+ T cells in acquired aplastic anemia. TCRdb re-analysed the reads in MiXCR, keeping a single row per CDR3 protein. The sample yields over 150,000 distinct CDR3 sequences, 40% to 65% seen once. Sequencing input: sorted CD4+, CD8+, or CD8+CD57+ T cells (not recorded which) from PBMCs. These receptor sequences come from a human donor with aplastic anemia. Both conserved end residues are part of each CDR3. The D gene is left open where the match is weak. For some rows the clone size is stated as once, few or many, or as a class when expanded; others skip it.

J,size,V,D,DNA,CDR3
TRBJ1-1,many,TRBV25-1,-,TGTGCCAGCAGCGGGGGGGGGGCAGCTGAAGCTTTCTTT,CASSGGGAAEAFF
TRBJ2-7,-,TRBV7-2,-,TGTGCCAGCAGCTTAAAGTACGAGCAGTGCTTC,CASSLKYEQCF
TRBJ1-3,-,TRBV29-1,TRBD1,TGCAGCGTAAAACAGGGGGCACGGGGAAACACCATATATTTT,CSVKQGARGNTIYF
TRBJ2-7,many,TRBV5-4,-,TGTGCCAGCAGCTTGGTAGAGTCCTACGAGCAGTACTTC,CASSLVESYEQYF
TRBJ2-2,-,TRBV6-4,TRBD2,TGTGCCTACGGCGGGGGGGCCACCGGGGAGCTGTTTTTT,CAYGGGATGELFF
TRBJ2-5,-,TRBV20-1,-,TGCAGTGCTAGAATCGGAGGAGAGACCCAGTACTTC,CSARIGGETQYF
TRBJ1-5,many,TRBV5-6,-,TGTGCCAGCAGCCCGAACGGGTATGATCAGCCCCAGCATTTT,CASSPNGYDQPQHF
TRBJ1-5,-,TRBV20-1,TRBD1,TGCAGTGCGAGAAGACAGGGGGTTTTAGATCAGCCCCAGCATTTT,CSARRQGVLDQPQHF
TRBJ2-2,-,TRBV7-2,-,TGTGCCAGCAGGGGGCTGGGCGGGGAGCTGTTTTTT,CASRGLGGELFF
TRBJ1-1,-,TRBV20-1,-,TGCAGTACGCGAAGGAACACTGAAGCTTTCTTT,CSTRRNTEAFF
TRBJ1-1,many,TRBV7-6,-,TGTGCCAGCAGCTTACTGCAGGGATACACTGAAGCTTTCTTT,CASSLLQGYTEAFF
TRBJ2-1,-,TRBV10-3,TRBD2,TGTGCCATCATGGCAAGCGGGGGGGGCGATGAGCAGTTCTTC,CAIMASGGGDEQFF
TRBJ1-2,-,TRBV24-1,TRBD1,TGTGCCACCAGTGATACCGGACAGGGGTCCTCCTATGGCTACACCTTC,CATSDTGQGSSYGYTF
TRBJ2-5,few,TRBV20-1,-,TGCAGTTCGGCGGCAGGGGAGTTGGAGACCCAGTACTTC,CSSAAGELETQYF
TRBJ2-2,-,TRBV20-1,-,TGCAGTGCTAGATTCGAGAACACCGGGGAGCTGTTTTTT,CSARFENTGELFF
TRBJ2-7,many,TRBV7-9,TRBD1,TGTGCCAGCAGCTTAACGCCGGGACAGAGATACGAGCAGTACTTC,CASSLTPGQRYEQYF
TRBJ1-1,many,TRBV4-1,-,TGCGCCAGCAGCCCCAGGGCGGGGGGCGCGAACACTGAAGCTTTCTTT,CASSPRAGGANTEAFF
TRBJ1-1,-,TRBV7-2,-,TGTGCCAGCAGCCCCCGGACGCACACTGAAGCTTTCTTT,CASSPRTHTEAFF